Presented here are 27 T cell receptor beta chains from one specimen sequenced in a study of control samples from healthy donors and cancer patients. The method was immunoSEQ multiplex PCR; TCRdb's version includes in-frame clones alone and lacks a portion of them. The sample gives some 150,000 clones, over 85% of which show up once; approximately 6% is in the top ten. The sequenced sample was blood. The receptors shown here come from a man in his forties in good health.

V is TRBV29-1 and J is TRBJ1-3; D unresolved. Trimming took 6 bases from V and 4 from J, leaving 10 bases between them. The CDR3 length is 12 residues. CDR1 and CDR2 from the germline V gene are SQVTM and ANQGSEA. The CDR3, as DNA: TGCAGCGTAGGCGGTCGGGGAAACACCATATATTTT. Protein sequence: CSVGGRGNTIYF. The full variable domain, in which reference TRBV29-1 and TRBJ1-3 provide the parts outside the CDR3, is SAVISQKPSRDICQRGTSLTIQCQVDSQVTMMFWYRQQPGQSLTLIATANQGSEATYESGFVIDKFPISRPNLTFSTLTVSNMSPEDSSIYLCSVGGRGNTIYFGEGSWLTVV.

The chain combines TRBV19 with TRBJ2-7, with D perhaps TRBD2 (5 bases). Trimming shortened V by 1 base and J by 3 bases, and 7 bases separated the two germline ends. This CDR3 spans 13 amino acids. From germline, CDR1 is LNHDA and CDR2 SQIVND (reference sequence). DNA for the CDR3: TGTGCCAGTAGTATAGTCGGGGACTACGAGCAGTACTTC. It yields the protein CASSIVGDYEQYF.

The V gene is TRBV28, the J gene TRBJ1-6, with a weak D call TRBD1 (5 bases). In germline, CDR1 is MDHEN, CDR2 SYDVKM. The CDR3 is 19 amino acids. V shed 5 bases and J shed 4 bases, with 24 bases lying between them. The CDR3 DNA follows: TGTGCCAGCAGTCCCCCGGTTGGAGACAGTCCAATTTATAATTCACCCCTCCACTTT. Encoded protein: CASSPPVGDSPIYNSPLHF.

The chain employs TRBV6-2 or TRBV6-3 and TRBJ1-5; D gene ambiguous. The CDR3 extends over 15 amino acids. The germline gives CDR1 MNHEY, CDR2 SVGEGT. Trimming stripped 0 bases from V and 3 bases from J, with 9 bases between. The CDR3 sequence is CASSYSRGFNQPQHF. The CDR3 nucleotides are TGTGCCAGCAGTTACTCCCGCGGATTCAATCAGCCCCAGCATTTT.

The chain carries TRBV30 and TRBJ1-6, with 7 bases aligning to TRBD1. Germline CDR1 reads GTSNPN; CDR2 reads SVGIG (reference sequence). The length of the CDR3 is 14 residues. Trimming removed 7 bases from V and 6 bases from J; junction bases left unmatched: 9. The CDR3 reads CAFGTTGSNSPLHF. CDR3 nucleotide sequence: TGTGCCTTCGGGACGACAGGGAGTAATTCACCCCTCCACTTT.

The V and J genes are TRBV6-2 or TRBV6-3 and TRBJ1-2; TRBD1 aligns across 9 bases. The CDR3 spans 14 residues. The V gene's germline CDR1 is MNHEY and CDR2 SVGEGT. J lost 5 bases, V lost 2 bases, and 3 bases had no gene match. The DNA for the CDR3 is TGTGCCAGCAGTTACGCGGACAGGGGTTATGGCTACACCTTC. Translating gives CASSYADRGYGYTF.

The chain carries TRBV10-3 and TRBJ1-2, with D maybe TRBD1 (5 bases). The germline V gene has CDR1 ENHRY and CDR2 SYGVKD. The CDR3 length is 13 residues. V lost 3 bases, J lost 11 bases, and 16 bases lay in between. The CDR3, as DNA: TGTGCCATCAGTGAACGGGACGATATGGGGTACACCTTC. Protein sequence: CAISERDDMGYTF.

This chain connects TRBV27 to TRBJ1-2; D remains unclear. The CDR3 sequence is 14 residues long. Germline CDR1 MNHEY, CDR2 SMNVEV (reference sequence). V was trimmed by 9 bases and J by 0 bases, leaving 14 bases between them. The CDR3 nucleotides read TGTGCCAGTCGCGTGGGAGGAGCTAACTATGGCTACACCTTC. Translation gives CASRVGGANYGYTF.

The genes are TRBV10-3 and TRBJ2-3, with 10 positions matching TRBD2. J lost 5 bases, V lost 3 bases, and 5 bases had no gene match. Germline values: CDR1 ENHRY, CDR2 SYGVKD. The length of the CDR3 is 15 residues. In DNA form, the CDR3 reads TGTGCCATCAGTGAAGCGGGGGGGGCCCAAGATACGCAGTATTTT. Its protein is CAISEAGGAQDTQYF.

The V gene is TRBV21-1, the J gene TRBJ1-3; the table's D call, TRBD1, was not checked against the DNA. TRBV21-1 is assigned pseudogene status. This CDR3 region has 20 residues. The CDR3 is CASSKLRWAGGEPPGNTIYF. In DNA, the CDR3 is TGTGCCAGCAGCAAATTAAGATGGGCAGGGGGCGAACCTCCTGGAAACACCATATATTTT.

The CDR3 loop is CASSPRDRHYEQYF. The CDR3 DNA reads as TGTGCCAGCAGCCCACGGGACAGGCACTACGAGCAGTACTTC. The chain links TRBV7-9 to TRBJ2-7, with TRBD1 matching 8 bases. The CDR3 runs to 14 residues. CDR1 SEHNR and CDR2 FQNEAQ come from the germline V gene (reference sequence). Germline trimming cut 5 bases from V and 3 bases from J; bases unmatched to any gene: 6.

This chain uses TRBV2 with TRBJ1-1; 7 bases fit TRBD1. The CDR3 length is 15 residues. With V trimmed by 4 bases and J by 5 bases, 10 bases remained unmatched. Germline assignment: CDR1 SNHLY and CDR2 FYNNEI. CDR3 protein: CASSVWDRSRTEAFF. The CDR3 DNA sequence: TGTGCCAGCAGTGTGTGGGACAGATCTAGGACTGAAGCTTTCTTT.

The gene calls are TRBV5-6 and TRBJ1-1; D gene unclear. The CDR3 runs to 14 residues. The germline V gene has CDR1 SGHDT and CDR2 YYEEEE. With 4 bases removed from V and 2 bases from J, the gap between germline ends came to 12 bases. The CDR3 coding sequence is TGTGCCAGCAGCCCCTGGGCGGTTAACACTGAAGCTTTCTTT. Translating gives CASSPWAVNTEAFF.

The rearrangement links TRBV2 to TRBJ2-2; possible D gene TRBD1, 6 bases. The germline V and J ends were trimmed by 9 bases and 1 base, with 12 bases remaining between them. The CDR3 sequence is 14 residues long. Germline CDR1 reads SNHLY; CDR2 reads FYNNEI. The CDR3 loop is CASRGWVNTGELFF. Here the CDR3 DNA reads TGTGCCAGTAGGGGGTGGGTGAACACCGGGGAGCTGTTTTTT.

V gene TRBV24-1 combines with J gene TRBJ2-7, with D maybe TRBD2 (6 bases). This CDR3 contains 13 residues. Germline CDR1 reads KGHDR; CDR2 reads SFDVKD. Between the trimmed V and J ends, which lost 4 bases and 5 bases, there was a span of 11 bases. The CDR3 DNA follows: TGTGCCACCAGTGAGGGGGGTAGGAACGAGCAGTACTTC. Translated, it gives CATSEGGRNEQYF.

The rearrangement joins TRBV27 to TRBJ1-4, with TRBD1 matching over 8 bases. CDR1 is MNHEY, CDR2 SMNVEV, per germline (reference sequence). There are 21 residues in the CDR3. Trimming removed 7 bases from V and 5 bases from J; junction bases left unmatched: 27. This CDR3 reads CASILPGTRDRLTVMNEKLFF. In DNA, the CDR3 is TGTGCCAGCATCCTCCCCGGAACCCGGGACAGGTTAACCGTAATGAATGAAAAACTGTTTTTT.

The genes are TRBV4-1 and TRBJ2-7; a weak D match, TRBD1 (7 bases). V dropped 5 bases and J dropped 7 bases, with 12 bases sitting between them. The CDR3 runs 12 residues. CDR1 is MGHRA and CDR2 is YSYEKL in the germline V gene. The CDR3 coding sequence is TGCGCCAGCAGCTTGACAGGGAGGGAGCAGTACTTC. Translation gives CASSLTGREQYF.

This rearrangement joins TRBV28 to TRBJ1-5; D is undetermined. Germline CDR1 reads MDHEN; CDR2 reads SYDVKM. V was shortened by 8 bases and J by 2 bases, with 13 bases between the two germline ends. This CDR3 spans 14 amino acids. The DNA of the CDR3 is TGTGCCAGCTCGGGTAGGGATGGCAATCAGCCCCAGCATTTT. Protein: CASSGRDGNQPQHF.

The chain combines TRBV2 with TRBJ2-3, with TRBD1 identical over 10 bases. The CDR3 runs to 16 residues. Germline V gene data show CDR1 as SNHLY and CDR2 as FYNNEI. With V trimmed by 1 base and J by 7 bases, 8 bases remained unmatched. Written as DNA, the CDR3 is TGTGCCAGCAGTGAAGGAAGGACAGGGGGGCGAAATACGCAGTATTTT. It specifies CASSEGRTGGRNTQYF.

The V call is TRBV6-6, the J call TRBJ1-4; D not certain. The ends were cut back, 2 bases at V and 4 bases at J, with 11 bases in the middle. Looked up from germline, CDR1 is MNHNY and CDR2 is SVGAGI (reference sequence). The CDR3 totals 15 residues. In DNA form, the CDR3 reads TGTGCCAGCAGTTACGTCGGCAGCAATAATGAAAAACTGTTTTTT. It encodes CASSYVGSNNEKLFF.

The chain carries TRBV24-1 and TRBJ2-5, with D perhaps matching TRBD1 (6 bases). Between the trimmed V and J ends, which lost 0 bases and 1 base, there was a span of 8 bases. Germline lookup yields CDR1 KGHDR and CDR2 SFDVKD. The CDR3 extends over 15 amino acids. CDR3 protein: CATSDLRGGQETQYF. The CDR3 DNA reads TGTGCCACCAGTGATTTGAGAGGGGGCCAAGAGACCCAGTACTTC.

The CDR3 DNA sequence: TGTGCCATCAGTGAGTCTGGCAGGGGTGGTGAGACCCAGTACTTC. It encodes CAISESGRGGETQYF. The chain links TRBV10-3 to TRBJ2-5; possibly TRBD1 for D (6 bases). CDR3 size: 15 residues. Germline V gene sequence: CDR1 ENHRY, CDR2 SYGVKD. Trimming shortened V by 0 bases and J by 5 bases, and 13 bases separated the two germline ends.

V and J are TRBV2 and TRBJ2-2; 7 bases map to TRBD1. V was clipped by 6 bases and J by 4 bases; unmatched bases: 2. Germline values: CDR1 SNHLY, CDR2 FYNNEI. The CDR3 is made up of 13 amino acids. The CDR3 region is CASRGTATGELFF. The CDR3 DNA reads TGTGCCAGCAGGGGGACAGCCACCGGGGAGCTGTTTTTT. Drawing the rest from reference TRBV2 and TRBJ2-2, the complete variable domain is EPEVTQTPSHQVTQMGQEVILRCVPISNHLYFYWYRQILGQKVEFLVSFYNNEISEKSEIFDDQFSVERPDGSNFTLKIRSTKLEDSAMYFCASRGTATGELFFGEGSRLTVL.

A single count supports this clone. The rearrangement joins TRBV7-2 to TRBJ1-6; D is undetermined. Per the germline V gene, CDR1 is SGHTA and CDR2 is FQGNSA. The V gene lost 5 bases and the J gene lost 4 bases, with 15 bases spanning the gap. CDR3 length: 16 residues. CDR3 residues: CASSPRLGGYNSPLHF. CDR3 sequence (DNA): TGTGCCAGCAGCCCCCGACTGGGAGGGTATAATTCACCCCTCCACTTT.

The V call is TRBV24-1, the J call TRBJ2-7; D is unclear. The CDR3 is 10 residues long. CDR1 is KGHDR and CDR2 is SFDVKD in the germline V gene. Between the trimmed V and J ends, which lost 9 bases and 3 bases, there was a span of 5 bases. For the CDR3, the DNA is TGTGCCACCGATCACTACGAGCAGTACTTC. Translation: CATDHYEQYF.

The chain combines TRBV13 with TRBJ2-6; the D is unclear. This CDR3 spans 15 amino acids. V shed 3 bases and J shed 1 base, with 7 bases lying between them. Germline V lookup: CDR1 PRHDT, CDR2 FYEKMQ (reference sequence). This CDR3 is CASSFRQSGANVLTF. For the CDR3, the DNA is TGTGCCAGCAGCTTTAGGCAATCTGGGGCCAACGTCCTGACTTTC.

The chain couples TRBV5-1 to TRBJ2-7, with a possible D match to TRBD1 (6 bases). Trimming took 3 bases from V and 0 from J, leaving 10 bases between them. Germline CDR1 is SGHRS and CDR2 is YFSETQ. The CDR3 spans 14 residues. CDR3 nucleotide sequence: TGCGCCAGCAGCTCACGGACAGCCTCCTACGAGCAGTACTTC. This sequence encodes CASSSRTASYEQYF.